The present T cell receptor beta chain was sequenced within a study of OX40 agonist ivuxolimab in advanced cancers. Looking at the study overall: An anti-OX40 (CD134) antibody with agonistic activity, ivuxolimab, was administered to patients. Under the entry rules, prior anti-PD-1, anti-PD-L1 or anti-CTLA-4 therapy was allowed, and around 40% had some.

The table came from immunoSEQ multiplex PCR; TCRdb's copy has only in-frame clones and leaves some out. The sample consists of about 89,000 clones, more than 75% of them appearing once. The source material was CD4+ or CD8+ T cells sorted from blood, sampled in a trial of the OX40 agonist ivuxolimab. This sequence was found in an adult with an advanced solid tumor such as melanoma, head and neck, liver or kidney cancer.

CDR3 region: CASSPSAGAGYEQYF. The CDR3 nucleotides read TGTGCCAGCTCACCGTCGGCGGGCGCAGGGTACGAGCAGTACTTC. The gene calls are TRBV18 and TRBJ2-7, with D possibly called TRBD1 or TRBD2 (5 bases each). The length of the CDR3 is 15 residues. CDR1 is KGHSH, CDR2 LQKENI, per germline. V was trimmed by 3 bases and J by 4 bases, leaving 16 bases between them.